Sequencing of this T cell receptor (beta chain) was carried out in a study of blood T cell repertoires in COVID-19. This CDR3 is 13 amino acids long. Germline lookup yields CDR1 SGHNT and CDR2 YENEEA. V trimming: 5 bases; J trimming: 6 bases; junction bases outside the gene matches: 4. The repertoire was sequenced with immunoSEQ multiplex PCR; TCRdb's copy has only in-frame clones and lacks some. The sample shows some 210,000 clones, around 80% of them seen only once. This TCR was recovered from a woman between 40 and 55 years old with acute or convalescent COVID-19. The chain recombines TRBV11-3 with TRBJ2-3, with 8 bases lining up with TRBD1. Sequenced: peripheral blood. CDR3 sequence reads: CASSPDRADTQYF. In nucleotides, the CDR3 is TGTGCCAGCAGCCCGGACAGGGCGGATACGCAGTATTTT.